Shown below are 22 T cell receptor beta chains from a single sample sequenced in a study of regulatory T cells in long-lasting Graves disease. The time point denotes: persistent/refractory GD, antithyroid drugs over 5 years with positive TRAb. TCR sequences were obtained from RNA taken from PBMCs. Construction of the TCR beta libraries employed iRepertoire HTBI primers in conjunction with Arm-PCR of CDR3 regions. One entry per CDR3 protein, called by TCRdb with MiXCR from the multiplex PCR reads. The repertoire holds hundreds of thousands of distinct CDR3 sequences, less than 25% seen once, with about 8.3% in the top ten. The sequencing used peripheral blood mononuclear cells (PBMCs), collected when the disease was refractory, from a patient treated with antithyroid drugs. Source of these receptors: a female donor with Graves disease.

At least ten counts were recorded for this clonotype. The genes are TRBV28 and TRBJ1-1; D may be TRBD1 (6 bases). The CDR3 length is 14 residues. V was shortened by 3 bases and J by 1 base, with 9 bases between the two germline ends. From germline, CDR1 is MDHEN and CDR2 SYDVKM. The CDR3 sequence: CASSFPGENTEAFF. The CDR3 DNA follows: TGTGCCAGCAGTTTCCCAGGGGAGAACACTGAAGCTTTCTTT.

This clonotype occurred many times. V usage is TRBV2 and J usage is TRBJ2-4; D not resolved. Germline CDR1 and CDR2: SNHLY and FYNNEI. There are 14 residues in the CDR3. With 7 bases removed from V and 0 bases from J, the gap between germline ends came to 10 bases. The CDR3 sequence: CASNYPLAKNIQYF. In DNA form, the CDR3 reads TGTGCCAGCAACTATCCTCTAGCCAAAAACATTCAGTACTTC.

J is TRBJ2-2 and V is TRBV20-1, with D possibly being TRBD1 or TRBD2 (6 bases each). CDR3 size: 16 residues. The germline V gene encodes CDR1 DFQATT and CDR2 SNEGSKA (reference sequence). V gave up 0 bases and J gave up 5 bases, with 16 bases separating them. In DNA form, the CDR3 reads TGCAGTGCTAGAGATGGTAGGGGGGCGCGGACCGGGGAGCTGTTTTTT. This codes for CSARDGRGARTGELFF.

This clonotype was detected a few times. The genes are TRBV19 and TRBJ1-1; no reliable D call. V dropped 9 bases and J dropped 0 bases, with 20 bases sitting between them. The CDR3 length is 16 residues. Per germline, CDR1 LNHDA and CDR2 SQIVND (reference sequence). The CDR3 DNA sequence: TGTGCCAGCTACGGTTCCCGTTCCCTCATGAACACTGAAGCTTTCTTT. It is translated as CASYGSRSLMNTEAFF.

About this clonotype itself: It may be a read error: a sequence one base away is much more abundant. This rearrangement joins TRBV5-6 to TRBJ2-7; D gene unclear. The CDR3 has 13 amino acids. Per the germline V gene, CDR1 is SGHDT and CDR2 is YYEEEE. V shed 3 bases and J shed 9 bases, with 16 bases lying between them. The CDR3 DNA reads as TGTGCCAGCAGCTCCGCCGTCCCCCACGGGCAGTACTTC. The encoded protein is CASSSAVPHGQYF. Supplemented by reference TRBV5-6 and TRBJ2-7, the full variable domain reads DAGVTQSPTHLIKTRGQQVTLRCSPKSGHDTVSWYQQALGQGPQFIFQYYEEEERQRGNFPDRFSGHQFPNYSSELNVNALLLGDSALYLCASSSAVPHGQYFGPGTRLTVT.

The table lists this clonotype with many counts. V and J are TRBV29-1 and TRBJ2-5; no clear D gene. V shed 4 bases and J shed 2 bases, with 14 bases lying between them. Germline lookup yields CDR1 SQVTM and CDR2 ANQGSEA. The CDR3 runs 14 residues. This CDR3 reads CSVGVTTIQETQYF. The DNA of the CDR3 is TGCAGCGTTGGGGTGACAACAATACAAGAGACCCAGTACTTC.

A few counts support this clonotype. The V gene is TRBV7-9, the J gene TRBJ2-6, with D perhaps TRBD1 or TRBD2 (5 bases each). The CDR3 contains 18 residues. Germline V gene lookup returns CDR1 SEHNR and CDR2 FQNEAQ (reference sequence). V lost 4 bases, J lost 0 bases, and 16 bases lay in between. This CDR3 reads CASSSPWDGNSGANVLTF. CDR3 coding DNA: TGTGCCAGCAGCTCGCCTTGGGACGGTAACTCTGGGGCCAACGTCCTGACTTTC.

The chain carries TRBV6-1 and TRBJ2-7; a weak D match, TRBD2 (7 bases). Trimming stripped 10 bases from V and 2 bases from J, with 18 bases between. Germline CDR1 and CDR2: MNHNS and SASEGT. The length of the CDR3 is 14 residues. This CDR3 is CATVRGGGAYEQYF. The CDR3 nucleotides are TGTGCCACCGTCAGAGGGGGAGGGGCCTACGAGCAGTACTTC.

The V and J genes are TRBV20-1 and TRBJ2-7; TRBD1 aligns across 8 bases. Looked up from germline, CDR1 is DFQATT and CDR2 is SNEGSKA (reference sequence). The CDR3 is 15 residues long. V shed 2 bases, J shed 0 bases, and the junction held 6 bases outside the gene matches. The CDR3 loop reads CSARWTGRSSYEQYF. CDR3 nucleotides: TGCAGTGCTAGATGGACAGGGCGAAGCTCCTACGAGCAGTACTTC.

The gene calls are TRBV20-1 and TRBJ1-5; the match to TRBD1 covers 7 bases. The junction had 4 bases not matched to a gene; V was cut back by 4 bases and J by 1 base. The CDR3 is 14 residues long. In germline, CDR1 is DFQATT, CDR2 SNEGSKA (reference sequence). The CDR3 bases are TGCAGTGCTACAGGGGGTGGCAGCAATCAGCCCCAGCATTTT. Amino acid sequence: CSATGGGSNQPQHF.

This clonotype was observed a handful of times. This rearrangement joins TRBV28 to TRBJ1-5, with unresolved D. V lost 4 bases and J 7 bases, leaving 8 bases between the germline ends. Germline V gene data show CDR1 as MDHEN and CDR2 as SYDVKM. This CDR3 has 12 amino acids. CDR3 sequence (DNA): TGTGCCAGCAGTTCCTCGGAACAGCCCCAGCATTTT. The encoded protein is CASSSSEQPQHF.

This clonotype was seen at least ten times. J is TRBJ1-1 and V is TRBV28, with D possibly matching TRBD1 (5 bases). The V end lost 3 bases, the J end lost 9 bases, and 14 bases lay between the germline ends. CDR3 length: 13 amino acids. The germline CDR1 and CDR2 sequences are MDHEN and SYDVKM. The DNA of the CDR3 is TGTGCCAGCAGTTTTGGCTTGGGGCGGCAAGCTTTCTTT. It is translated as CASSFGLGRQAFF.

This clonotype was counted ten times or more. This rearrangement joins TRBV27 to TRBJ2-7, with D maybe TRBD2 (5 bases). Trimming left V 3 bases short and J 5 bases short, with 8 bases between. The CDR3 length is 12 residues. The germline V gene encodes CDR1 MNHEY and CDR2 SMNVEV (reference sequence). CDR3 sequence: CASSFAGDEQYF. For the CDR3, the DNA is TGTGCCAGCAGTTTTGCCGGGGACGAGCAGTACTTC.

Of note for this clonotype: This may come from a read error, since a much larger clone is one base off. The V and J genes are TRBV6-1 and TRBJ1-4, with D perhaps TRBD1 (6 bases). Germline CDR1 reads MNHNS; CDR2 reads SASEGT. The CDR3 runs 13 residues. The CDR3 region is CASAGVDNEELFF. CDR3 sequence (DNA): TGTGCCAGCGCAGGGGTGGATAATGAAGAACTGTTTTTT.

This clonotype was counted ten times or more. The V call is TRBV20-1, the J call TRBJ2-5; 12 bases align to TRBD2. Germline assignment: CDR1 DFQATT and CDR2 SNEGSKA (reference sequence). CDR3 length equals 15 residues. V was clipped by 6 bases and J by 5 bases; unmatched bases: 10. The CDR3 protein is CSAPHGLAGRETQYF. CDR3 nucleotide sequence: TGCAGTGCCCCTCACGGACTAGCGGGACGTGAGACCCAGTACTTC.

This clonotype was detected a few times. V and J are TRBV5-1 and TRBJ1-2; no definite D call. CDR3 size: 14 residues. CDR1 SGHRS and CDR2 YFSETQ come from the germline V gene. V gave up 6 bases and J gave up 4 bases, with 16 bases separating them. CDR3 amino acids: CASKVSRYGYGYTF. In nucleotides, the CDR3 is TGCGCCAGCAAAGTGTCCCGCTATGGCTATGGCTACACCTTC.

The chain couples TRBV5-4 to TRBJ2-5; D perhaps matches TRBD2 (6 bases). Germline CDR1 and CDR2: SGHNT and YYREEE (reference sequence). The CDR3 sequence is 15 residues long. Trimming stripped 4 bases from V and 3 bases from J, with 16 bases between. The CDR3 DNA reads as TGTGCCAGCAGCCTGCCCGGGAGACCCGAAGAGACCCAGTACTTC. Its protein product is CASSLPGRPEETQYF.

This clonotype was detected ten times or more. The J gene is TRBJ2-5, the V gene TRBV6-1, with D unclear. The CDR3 sequence is 12 residues long. The germline CDR1 and CDR2 sequences are MNHNS and SASEGT. V lost 7 bases and J lost 2, with 8 bases in between. The CDR3 loop reads CASKRPQETQYF. CDR3 DNA: TGTGCCAGCAAGAGACCACAAGAGACCCAGTACTTC.

The rearrangement links TRBV4-3 to TRBJ2-3, with TRBD1 matching over 12 bases. Germline V gene lookup returns CDR1 LGHNA and CDR2 YSLEER. V shed 4 bases and J 4 bases; nucleotides not matched to a gene: 9. This CDR3 contains 17 residues. CDR3 DNA: TGCGCCAGCAGCCTCGGGGCGGGGACAGGGGGCGCAGATACGCAGTATTTT. Residues: CASSLGAGTGGADTQYF.

This clonotype was picked up many times. The V and J genes are TRBV28 and TRBJ2-7; D is uncertain. There are 13 residues in the CDR3. V was trimmed by 3 bases and J by 4 bases, leaving 10 bases between them. CDR1 MDHEN and CDR2 SYDVKM come from the germline V gene. CDR3 region: CASSLVRYYEQYF. The CDR3 DNA follows: TGTGCCAGCAGTTTGGTCCGCTATTACGAGCAGTACTTC.

This clonotype was seen only a few times. This chain uses TRBV4-1 with TRBJ1-4; D remains ambiguous. V lost 2 bases and J 5 bases, leaving 12 bases between the germline ends. Germline V gene sequence: CDR1 MGHRA, CDR2 YSYEKL. This CDR3 has 15 amino acids. CDR3 amino acids: CASSQTPQKNEKLFF. The CDR3 coding sequence is TGCGCCAGCAGCCAAACGCCACAGAAAAATGAAAAACTGTTTTTT.

The chain has TRBV5-1 and TRBJ2-7; D is possibly TRBD2 (6 bases). Germline V gives CDR1 SGHRS, CDR2 YFSETQ. The V end was cut by 0 bases, the J end by 3 bases, with 13 bases between. The CDR3 is 15 amino acids. The CDR3 region is CASSLATGSGYEQYF. The CDR3 DNA follows: TGCGCCAGCAGCTTGGCAACCGGGAGCGGCTACGAGCAGTACTTC.